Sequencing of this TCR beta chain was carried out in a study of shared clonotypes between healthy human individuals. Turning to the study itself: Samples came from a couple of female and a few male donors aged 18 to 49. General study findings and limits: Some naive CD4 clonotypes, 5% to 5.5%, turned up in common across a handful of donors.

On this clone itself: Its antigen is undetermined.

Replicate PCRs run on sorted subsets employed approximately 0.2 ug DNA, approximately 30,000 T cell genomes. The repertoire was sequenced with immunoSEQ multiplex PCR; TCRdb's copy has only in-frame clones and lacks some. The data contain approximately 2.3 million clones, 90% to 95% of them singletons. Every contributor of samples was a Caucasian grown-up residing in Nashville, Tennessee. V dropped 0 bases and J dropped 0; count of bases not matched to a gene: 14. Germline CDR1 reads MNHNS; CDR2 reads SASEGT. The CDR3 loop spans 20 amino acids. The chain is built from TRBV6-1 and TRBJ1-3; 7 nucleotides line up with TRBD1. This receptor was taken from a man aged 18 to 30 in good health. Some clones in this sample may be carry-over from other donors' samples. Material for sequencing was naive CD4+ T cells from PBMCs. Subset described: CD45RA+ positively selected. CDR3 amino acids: CASSEAEPYRGRSSGNTIYF. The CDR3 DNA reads TGTGCCAGCAGTGAAGCGGAACCGTACAGGGGACGGAGCTCTGGAAACACCATATATTTT.